Below, 5 T cell receptor beta chains from the same sample are listed, as sequenced in a study of blood T cell repertoires in COVID-19 (dated by TCRdb to 2019 to 2021). Libraries were constructed by the immunoSEQ multiplex PCR assay. TCRdb carries this immuneACCESS record with in-frame sequences only. Its versions omit some clonotypes, under half of them owing to an unresolved V gene in the studies checked, with the rest unexplained. In all, the sample holds some 220,000 clones, and over 80% of those were seen once. The ten largest clones capture around 1.3% of the sample. Sequencing was carried out using peripheral blood. The source is a woman aged 25 to 39 with COVID-19, enrolled during active disease.

CDR3 protein: CASSPGQPSSYEQYF. The CDR3 DNA sequence: TGTGCCAGCAGCCCGGGACAACCCAGCTCCTACGAGCAGTACTTC. The chain is built from TRBV14 and TRBJ2-7; D may be TRBD1 (6 bases). The V end was cut by 4 bases, the J end by 0 bases, with 13 bases between. CDR1 is SGHDN and CDR2 is FVKESK in the germline V gene. The CDR3 is 15 amino acids.

V and J are TRBV5-6 and TRBJ1-4; TRBD1 matches at 7 bases. The length of the CDR3 is 15 residues. V shed 3 bases and J 4 bases; nucleotides not matched to a gene: 6. Germline V gene data show CDR1 as SGHDT and CDR2 as YYEEEE. The CDR3: CASSSGQLRNEKLFF. DNA of the CDR3: TGTGCCAGCAGCTCGGGACAGCTCCGTAATGAAAAACTGTTTTTT.

The chain recombines TRBV2 with TRBJ2-3; tentatively, D is TRBD1 (5 bases). This CDR3 has 14 amino acids. V lost 1 base to trimming and J lost 4 bases, with 9 bases between them. Germline loops: CDR1 SNHLY, CDR2 FYNNEI. Here the CDR3 DNA reads TGTGCCAGCAGTGAAGGGGGCTGGTCAGATACGCAGTATTTT. Protein product: CASSEGGWSDTQYF.

The chain joins TRBV7-9 to TRBJ2-1, with unresolved D. CDR1 and CDR2 (germline): SEHNR, FQNEAQ (reference sequence). This CDR3 comprises 13 residues. V was pared by 3 bases and J by 5 bases, with 8 bases between. The CDR3 bases are TGTGCCAGCAGCTTTGGGCTCGACAATGAGCAGTTCTTC. It specifies CASSFGLDNEQFF.

The J gene is TRBJ2-2, the V gene TRBV15; no definite D call. Germline V gene sequence: CDR1 LNHNV, CDR2 YYDKDF (reference sequence). Trimming pared 3 bases from V and 5 bases from J, leaving 13 bases between. The CDR3 is made up of 15 amino acids. CDR3 loop: CATSSFHAFTGELFF. In DNA form, the CDR3 reads TGTGCCACCAGCAGTTTCCACGCGTTTACCGGGGAGCTGTTTTTT.